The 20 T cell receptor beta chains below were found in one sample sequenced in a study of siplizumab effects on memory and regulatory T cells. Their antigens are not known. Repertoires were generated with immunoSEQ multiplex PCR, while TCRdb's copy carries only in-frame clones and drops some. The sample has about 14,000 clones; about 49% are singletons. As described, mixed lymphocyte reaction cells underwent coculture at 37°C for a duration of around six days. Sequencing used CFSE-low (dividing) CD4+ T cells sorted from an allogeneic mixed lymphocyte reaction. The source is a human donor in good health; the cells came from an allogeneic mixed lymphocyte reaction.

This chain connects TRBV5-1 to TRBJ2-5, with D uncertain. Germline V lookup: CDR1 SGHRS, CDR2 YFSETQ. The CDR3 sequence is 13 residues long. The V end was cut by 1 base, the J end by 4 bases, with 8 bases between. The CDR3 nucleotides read TGCGCCAGCAGCTTGAACCGGTTAGAGACCCAGTACTTC. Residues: CASSLNRLETQYF.

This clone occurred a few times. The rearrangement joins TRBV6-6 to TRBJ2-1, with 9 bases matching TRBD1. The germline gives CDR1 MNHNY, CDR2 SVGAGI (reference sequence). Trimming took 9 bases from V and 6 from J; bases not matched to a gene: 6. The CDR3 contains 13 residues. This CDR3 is CASIQGAGNEQFF. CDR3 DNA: TGTGCCAGTATACAGGGGGCGGGCAATGAGCAGTTCTTC.

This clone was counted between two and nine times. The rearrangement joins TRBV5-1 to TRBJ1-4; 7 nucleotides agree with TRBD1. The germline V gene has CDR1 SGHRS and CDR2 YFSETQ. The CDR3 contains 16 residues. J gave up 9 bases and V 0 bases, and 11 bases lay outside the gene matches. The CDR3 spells CASSLGSQGTKKKLFF. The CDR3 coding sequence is TGCGCCAGCAGCTTGGGGTCACAGGGGACGAAGAAAAAACTGTTTTTT.

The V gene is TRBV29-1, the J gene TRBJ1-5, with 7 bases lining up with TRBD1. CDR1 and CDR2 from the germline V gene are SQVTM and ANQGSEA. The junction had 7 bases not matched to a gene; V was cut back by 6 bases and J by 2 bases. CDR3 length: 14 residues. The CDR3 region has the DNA TGCAGCGTGACTGACAGGGACGGCAATCAGCCCCAGCATTTT. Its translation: CSVTDRDGNQPQHF.

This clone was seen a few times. The CDR3 protein is CASSRLGGGRLRGELFF. In DNA form, the CDR3 reads TGTGCCAGCAGCCGCCTAGGAGGCGGGAGACTTAGGGGGGAGCTGTTTTTT. The chain combines TRBV7-8 with TRBJ2-2, with TRBD2 matching over 7 bases. With V trimmed by 5 bases and J by 8 bases, 17 bases remained unmatched. Germline CDR1 reads SGHVS; CDR2 reads FQNEAQ. This CDR3 has 17 amino acids.

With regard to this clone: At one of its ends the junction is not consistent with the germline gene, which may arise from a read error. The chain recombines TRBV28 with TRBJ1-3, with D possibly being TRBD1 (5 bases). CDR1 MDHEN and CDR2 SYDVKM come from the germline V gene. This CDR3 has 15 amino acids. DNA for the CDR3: TGTGCCAGCAGCAGCCCGACAACGGGGGGAAGCACCATATATTTT. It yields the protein CASSSPTTGGSTIYF.

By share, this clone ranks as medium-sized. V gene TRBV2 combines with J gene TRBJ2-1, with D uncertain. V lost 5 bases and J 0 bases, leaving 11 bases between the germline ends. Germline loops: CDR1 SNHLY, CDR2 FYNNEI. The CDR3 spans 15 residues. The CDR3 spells CASSPQRSSYNEQFF. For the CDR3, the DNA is TGTGCCAGCAGTCCACAGAGGAGCTCCTACAATGAGCAGTTCTTC.

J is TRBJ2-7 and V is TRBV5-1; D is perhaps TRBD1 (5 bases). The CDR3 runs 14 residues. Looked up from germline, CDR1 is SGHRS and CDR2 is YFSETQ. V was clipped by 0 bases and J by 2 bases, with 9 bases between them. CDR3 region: CASSLDRSTYEQYF. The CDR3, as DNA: TGCGCCAGCAGCTTGGACAGGTCAACCTACGAGCAGTACTTC.

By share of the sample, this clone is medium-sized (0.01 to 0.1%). The CDR3 sequence is CAWRKRLGDTEAFF. CDR3 sequence (DNA): TGTGCCTGGAGAAAGAGGTTGGGGGACACTGAAGCTTTCTTT. This chain connects TRBV30 to TRBJ1-1; D is possibly TRBD1 (5 bases). V lost 3 bases and J lost 3, with 14 bases in between. Germline CDR1 and CDR2: GTSNPN and SVGIG (reference sequence). There are 14 residues in the CDR3.

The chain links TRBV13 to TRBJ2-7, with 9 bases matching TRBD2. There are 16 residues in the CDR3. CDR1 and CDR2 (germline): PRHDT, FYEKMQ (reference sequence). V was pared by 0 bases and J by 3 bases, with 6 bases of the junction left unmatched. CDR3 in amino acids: CASSLGAGGRGYEQYF. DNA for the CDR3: TGTGCCAGCAGCTTAGGGGCCGGCGGGAGGGGCTACGAGCAGTACTTC. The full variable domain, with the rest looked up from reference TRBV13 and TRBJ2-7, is AAGVIQSPRHLIKEKRETATLKCYPIPRHDTVYWYQQGPGQDPQFLISFYEKMQSDKGSIPDRFSAQQFSDYHSELNMSSLELGDSALYFCASSLGAGGRGYEQYFGPGTRLTVT.

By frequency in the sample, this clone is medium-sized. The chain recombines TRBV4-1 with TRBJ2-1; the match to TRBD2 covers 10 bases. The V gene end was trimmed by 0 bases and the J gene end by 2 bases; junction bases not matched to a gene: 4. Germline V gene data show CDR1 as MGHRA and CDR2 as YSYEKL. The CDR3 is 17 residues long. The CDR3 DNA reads TGCGCCAGCAGCCAAGATATAAGCGGGGGGGCCTACAATGAGCAGTTCTTC. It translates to CASSQDISGGAYNEQFF.

CDR3 bases: TGTGCCAGTAGTACCGGGCAGGACAATGAGCAGTTCTTC. Translating gives CASSTGQDNEQFF. V and J are TRBV19 and TRBJ2-1; the D is unclear. CDR1 and CDR2 (germline): LNHDA, SQIVND (reference sequence). The V end lost 4 bases, the J end lost 5 bases, and 9 bases lay between the germline ends. CDR3 size: 13 residues. The variable domain in full, with the rest retrieved from reference TRBV19 and TRBJ2-1, is DGGITQSPKYLFRKEGQNVTLSCEQNLNHDAMYWYRQDPGQGLRLIYYSQIVNDFQKGDIAEGYSVSREKKESFPLTVTSAQKNPTAFYLCASSTGQDNEQFFGPGTRLTVL.

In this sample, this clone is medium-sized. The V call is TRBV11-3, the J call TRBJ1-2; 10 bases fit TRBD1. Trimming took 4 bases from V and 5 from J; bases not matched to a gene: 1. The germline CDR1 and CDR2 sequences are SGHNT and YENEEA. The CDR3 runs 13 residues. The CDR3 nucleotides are TGTGCCAGCAGCTGGGACAGGGGTTATGGCTACACCTTC. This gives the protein CASSWDRGYGYTF.

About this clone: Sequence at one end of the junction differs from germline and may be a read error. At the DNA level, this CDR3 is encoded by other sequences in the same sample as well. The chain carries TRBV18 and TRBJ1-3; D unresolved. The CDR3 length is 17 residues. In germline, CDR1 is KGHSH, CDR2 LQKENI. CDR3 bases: TGTGCTAGCTCACCCACCACAAAGCGGTATACTGGAAACACCATATATTTT. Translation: CASSPTTKRYTGNTIYF.

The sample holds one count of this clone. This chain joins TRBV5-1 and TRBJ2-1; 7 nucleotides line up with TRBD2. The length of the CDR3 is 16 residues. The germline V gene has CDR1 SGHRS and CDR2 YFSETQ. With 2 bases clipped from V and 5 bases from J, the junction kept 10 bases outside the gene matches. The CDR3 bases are TGCGCCAGCAGCTTCTCAAGGTGGGGGGGACACAATGAGCAGTTCTTC. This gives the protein CASSFSRWGGHNEQFF.

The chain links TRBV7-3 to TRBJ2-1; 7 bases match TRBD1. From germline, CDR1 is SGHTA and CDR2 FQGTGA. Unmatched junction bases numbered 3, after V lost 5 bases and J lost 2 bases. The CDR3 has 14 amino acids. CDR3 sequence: CASSPGTAYNEQFF. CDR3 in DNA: TGTGCCAGCAGCCCCGGGACAGCCTACAATGAGCAGTTCTTC.

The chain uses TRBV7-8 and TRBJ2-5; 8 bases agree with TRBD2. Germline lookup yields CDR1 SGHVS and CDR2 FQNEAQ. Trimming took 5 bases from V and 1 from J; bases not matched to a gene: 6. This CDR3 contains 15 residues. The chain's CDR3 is CASSLGAGGQETQYF. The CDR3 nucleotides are TGTGCCAGCAGCCTTGGGGCGGGAGGCCAAGAGACCCAGTACTTC.

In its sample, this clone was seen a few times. The CDR3 loop reads CASSRGSGYTF. CDR3 nucleotide sequence: TGTGCCAGCAGTCGAGGTTCAGGCTACACCTTC. The chain employs TRBV6-5 and TRBJ1-2; D is unclear. CDR3 length equals 11 residues. Germline loops: CDR1 MNHEY, CDR2 SVGAGI. Trimming took off 5 bases at V and 8 bases at J, with 9 bases between the two ends.

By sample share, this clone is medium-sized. The CDR3 coding sequence is TGTGCCAGCAGTTTTTTGGGGCGCGGCGGCGGGGAGCTGTTTTTT. The encoded protein is CASSFLGRGGGELFF. This chain joins TRBV27 and TRBJ2-2, with D perhaps matching TRBD1 (5 bases). The CDR3 covers 15 residues. Trimming took 3 bases from V and 7 from J, leaving 15 bases between them. Per the germline V gene, CDR1 is MNHEY and CDR2 is SMNVEV (reference sequence).

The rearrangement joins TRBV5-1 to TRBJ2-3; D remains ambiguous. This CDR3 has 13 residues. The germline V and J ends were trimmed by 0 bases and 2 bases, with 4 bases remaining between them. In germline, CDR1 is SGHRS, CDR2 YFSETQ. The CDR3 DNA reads TGCGCCAGCAGCTTGGCCACCACAGATACGCAGTATTTT. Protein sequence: CASSLATTDTQYF. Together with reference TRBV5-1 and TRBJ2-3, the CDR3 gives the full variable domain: KAGVTQTPRYLIKTRGQQVTLSCSPISGHRSVSWYQQTPGQGLQFLFEYFSETQRNKGNFPGRFSGRQFSNSRSEMNVSTLELGDSALYLCASSLATTDTQYFGPGTRLTVL.